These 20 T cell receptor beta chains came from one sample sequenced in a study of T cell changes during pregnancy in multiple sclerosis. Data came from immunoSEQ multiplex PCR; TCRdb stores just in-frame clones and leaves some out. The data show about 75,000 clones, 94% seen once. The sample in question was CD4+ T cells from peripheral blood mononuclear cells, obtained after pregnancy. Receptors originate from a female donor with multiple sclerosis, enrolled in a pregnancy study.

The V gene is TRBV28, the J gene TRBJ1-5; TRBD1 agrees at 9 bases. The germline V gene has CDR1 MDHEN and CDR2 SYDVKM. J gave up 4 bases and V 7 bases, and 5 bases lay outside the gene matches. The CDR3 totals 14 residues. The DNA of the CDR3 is TGTGCCAGCACTGACAGGGGGATGAATCAGCCCCAGCATTTT. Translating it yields CASTDRGMNQPQHF.

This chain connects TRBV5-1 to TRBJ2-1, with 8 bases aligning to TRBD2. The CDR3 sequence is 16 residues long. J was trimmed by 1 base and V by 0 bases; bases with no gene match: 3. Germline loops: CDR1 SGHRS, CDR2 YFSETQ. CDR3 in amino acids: CASSLGRLASYNEQFF. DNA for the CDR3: TGCGCCAGCAGCTTGGGTAGACTAGCGTCCTACAATGAGCAGTTCTTC.

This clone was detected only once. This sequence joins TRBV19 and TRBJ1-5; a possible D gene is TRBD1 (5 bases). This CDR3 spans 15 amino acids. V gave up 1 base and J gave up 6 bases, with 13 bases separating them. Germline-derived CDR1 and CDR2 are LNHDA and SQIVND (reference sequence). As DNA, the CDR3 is TGTGCCAGTAGTATAGGCCCCGGGGGTACTCAGCCCCAGCATTTT. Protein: CASSIGPGGTQPQHF.

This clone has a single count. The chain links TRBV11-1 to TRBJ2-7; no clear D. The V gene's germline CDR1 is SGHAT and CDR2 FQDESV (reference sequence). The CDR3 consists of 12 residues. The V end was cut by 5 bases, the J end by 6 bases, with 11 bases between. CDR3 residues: CASSPRFGEQYF. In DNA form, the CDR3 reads TGTGCCAGCAGCCCTAGGTTCGGCGAGCAGTACTTC.

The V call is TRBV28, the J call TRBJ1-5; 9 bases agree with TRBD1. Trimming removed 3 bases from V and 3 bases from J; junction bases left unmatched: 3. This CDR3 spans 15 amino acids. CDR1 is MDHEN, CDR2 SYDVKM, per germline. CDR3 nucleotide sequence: TGTGCCAGCAGTTTGACAGGGGGGATCAATCAGCCCCAGCATTTT. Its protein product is CASSLTGGINQPQHF.

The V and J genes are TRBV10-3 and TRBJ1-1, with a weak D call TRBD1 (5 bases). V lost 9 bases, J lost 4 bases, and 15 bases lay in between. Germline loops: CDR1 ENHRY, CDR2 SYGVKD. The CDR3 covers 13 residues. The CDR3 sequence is CAIQDEVGTEAFF. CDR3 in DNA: TGTGCCATACAGGACGAGGTGGGCACTGAAGCTTTCTTT.

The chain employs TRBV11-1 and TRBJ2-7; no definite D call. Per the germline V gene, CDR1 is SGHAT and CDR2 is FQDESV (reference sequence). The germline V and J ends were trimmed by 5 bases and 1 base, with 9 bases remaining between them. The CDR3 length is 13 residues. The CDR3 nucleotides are TGTGCCAGCAGCGAACCGGTGTCCTACGAGCAGTACTTC. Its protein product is CASSEPVSYEQYF.

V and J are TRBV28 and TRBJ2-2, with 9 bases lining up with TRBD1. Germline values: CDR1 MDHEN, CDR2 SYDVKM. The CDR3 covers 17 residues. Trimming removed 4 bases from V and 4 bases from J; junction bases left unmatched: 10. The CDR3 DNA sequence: TGTGCCAGCAGTTCGACCGGGACAGGGAAACTCACCGGGGAGCTGTTTTTT. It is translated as CASSSTGTGKLTGELFF. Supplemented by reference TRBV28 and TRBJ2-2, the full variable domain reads DVKVTQSSRYLVKRTGEKVFLECVQDMDHENMFWYRQDPGLGLRLIYFSYDVKMKEKGDIPEGYSVSREKKERFSLILESASTNQTSMYLCASSSTGTGKLTGELFFGEGSRLTVL.

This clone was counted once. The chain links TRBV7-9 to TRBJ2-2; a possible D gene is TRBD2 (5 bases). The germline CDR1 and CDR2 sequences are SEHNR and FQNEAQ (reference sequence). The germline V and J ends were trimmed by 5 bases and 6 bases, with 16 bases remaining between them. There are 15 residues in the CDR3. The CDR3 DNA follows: TGTGCCAGCAGCGCGGGCCCAACATTTCCCGGGGAGCTGTTTTTT. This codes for CASSAGPTFPGELFF.

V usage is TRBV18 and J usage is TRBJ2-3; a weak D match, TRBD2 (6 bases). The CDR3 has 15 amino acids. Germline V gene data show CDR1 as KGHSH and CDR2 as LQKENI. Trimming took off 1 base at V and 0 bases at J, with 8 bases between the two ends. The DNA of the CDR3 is TGTGCCAGCTCACCACGACGGGGGAGCACAGATACGCAGTATTTT. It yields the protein CASSPRRGSTDTQYF.

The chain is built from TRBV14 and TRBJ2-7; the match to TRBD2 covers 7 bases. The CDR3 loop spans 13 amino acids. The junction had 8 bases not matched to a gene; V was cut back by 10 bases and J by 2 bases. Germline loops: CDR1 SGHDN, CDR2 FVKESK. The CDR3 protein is CATSPSGPYEQYF. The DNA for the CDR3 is TGTGCCACCTCCCCTAGCGGCCCCTACGAGCAGTACTTC.

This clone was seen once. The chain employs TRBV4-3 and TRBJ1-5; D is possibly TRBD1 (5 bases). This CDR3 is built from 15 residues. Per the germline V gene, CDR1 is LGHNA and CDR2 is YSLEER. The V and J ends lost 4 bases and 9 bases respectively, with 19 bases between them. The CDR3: CASSLQALRGTPQHF. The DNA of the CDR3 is TGCGCCAGCAGCCTACAGGCCCTAAGGGGAACGCCCCAGCATTTT.

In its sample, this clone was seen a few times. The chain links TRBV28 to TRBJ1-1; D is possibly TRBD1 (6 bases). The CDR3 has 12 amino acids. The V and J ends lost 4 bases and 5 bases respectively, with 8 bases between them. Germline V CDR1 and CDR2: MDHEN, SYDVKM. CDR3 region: CASSSGVTEAFF. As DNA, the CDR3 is TGTGCCAGCAGTTCAGGGGTAACTGAAGCTTTCTTT.

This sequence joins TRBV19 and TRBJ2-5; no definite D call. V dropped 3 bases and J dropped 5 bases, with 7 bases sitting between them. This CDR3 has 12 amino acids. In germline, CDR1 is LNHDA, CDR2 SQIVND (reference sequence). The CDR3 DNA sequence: TGTGCCAGTAGTATGAGCAGGGAGACCCAGTACTTC. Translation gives CASSMSRETQYF.

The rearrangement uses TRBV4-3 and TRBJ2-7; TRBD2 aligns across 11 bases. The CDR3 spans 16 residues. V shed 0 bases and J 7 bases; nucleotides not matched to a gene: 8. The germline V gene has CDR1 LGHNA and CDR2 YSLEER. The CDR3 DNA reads TGCGCCAGCAGCCAAGATGCCCTAGCGGGAGGTGAGGAGCAGTACTTC. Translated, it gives CASSQDALAGGEEQYF.

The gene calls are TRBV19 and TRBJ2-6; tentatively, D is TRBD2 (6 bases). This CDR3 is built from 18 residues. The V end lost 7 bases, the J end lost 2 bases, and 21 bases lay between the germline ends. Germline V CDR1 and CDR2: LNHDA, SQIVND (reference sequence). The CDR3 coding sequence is TGTGCCAGTATCGGGGACTTCCTCTCCGGGGCTGGGGCCAACGTCCTGACTTTC. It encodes CASIGDFLSGAGANVLTF. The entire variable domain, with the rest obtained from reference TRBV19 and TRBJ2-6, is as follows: DGGITQSPKYLFRKEGQNVTLSCEQNLNHDAMYWYRQDPGQGLRLIYYSQIVNDFQKGDIAEGYSVSREKKESFPLTVTSAQKNPTAFYLCASIGDFLSGAGANVLTFGAGSRLTVL.

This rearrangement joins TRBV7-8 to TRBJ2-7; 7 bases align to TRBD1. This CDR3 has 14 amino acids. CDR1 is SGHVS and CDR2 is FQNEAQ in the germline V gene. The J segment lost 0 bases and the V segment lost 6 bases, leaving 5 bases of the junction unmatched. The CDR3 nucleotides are TGTGCCAGCAGTCCGGACAGGAGCTCCTACGAGCAGTACTTC. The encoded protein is CASSPDRSSYEQYF.

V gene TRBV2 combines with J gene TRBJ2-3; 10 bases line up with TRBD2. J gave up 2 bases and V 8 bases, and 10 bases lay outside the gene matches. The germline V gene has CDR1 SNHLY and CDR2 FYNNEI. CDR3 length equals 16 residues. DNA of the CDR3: TGTGCCAGCTTTAAGTCAACTAGCGGGACCACAGATACGCAGTATTTT. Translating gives CASFKSTSGTTDTQYF.

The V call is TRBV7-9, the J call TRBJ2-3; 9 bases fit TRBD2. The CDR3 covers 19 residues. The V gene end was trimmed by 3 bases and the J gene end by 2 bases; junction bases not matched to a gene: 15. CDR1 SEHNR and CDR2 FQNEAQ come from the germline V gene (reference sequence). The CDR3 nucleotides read TGTGCCAGCAGCTTGGGGTTGGGAAAAGCGGGAGGCAACACAGATACGCAGTATTTT. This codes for CASSLGLGKAGGNTDTQYF.

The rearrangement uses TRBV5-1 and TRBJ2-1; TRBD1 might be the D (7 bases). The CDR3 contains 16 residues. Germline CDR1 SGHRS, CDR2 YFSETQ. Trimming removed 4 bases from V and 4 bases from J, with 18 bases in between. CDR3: CASSPEAGQTYNEQFF. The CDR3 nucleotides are TGCGCCAGCAGCCCCGAGGCGGGACAGACATACAATGAGCAGTTCTTC.